This entry is about one TCR beta chain. The specificity of this receptor is unknown. The germline gene is not matched at one end of the junction; a read error may be the cause. The same CDR3 also results from other DNA sequences found in this sample. The entry originates in a study of shared clonotypes between healthy human individuals (dated by TCRdb to 2018 to 2020). Study-level background: The cohort included three men and a couple of women between 18 and 49 years of age. Per donor, three plates each were used for CD4 naive and CD4 memory, two for CD8 naive, and one for CD8 memory. Each donor's leukapheresis produced roughly between roughly 0.9 and 9 billion PBMCs. To increase sequencing depth and limit assay-specific biases, different laboratories used diverse techniques to prepare libraries and sequence TCR repertoires. To estimate repertoire size and how much clonotype sharing occurs between individuals, the study deeply sequenced the blood TCR repertoires of a handful of healthy adults.

The CDR3 covers 15 residues, taking in both the cysteine and the phenylalanine. The retained sequence is limited to the CDR3, 45 bases, with the frame set at the first base. According to the germline V gene (reference sequence), CDR1 reads SSHAT and CDR2 reads FNYEAQ. The donors were healthy, HIV-negative adults who had no recently reported acute infections or vaccinations. Only Caucasian adults living in Nashville, Tennessee, USA were represented among the donors. CD4+ T cells were enriched by magnetic negative selection, after which naive cells were positively selected on CD45RA and the negative fraction was taken as the memory subset. Blood was obtained by leukapheresis, after which PBMCs were separated by Ficoll-Histopaque density gradient centrifugation and cryopreserved in liquid nitrogen vapor phase. Purity and quantity of every magnetically sorted T cell population were checked by analytical flow cytometry. Genomic DNA was isolated from every sorted fraction and measured by UV absorbance on a Nanodrop 2000c.

Using the deep immunoSEQ assay, multiplex PCR amplified TCR CDR3 regions from genomic DNA. Extracted genomic DNA from each cell subset was distributed evenly across all wells of several immunoSEQ 96-well plates, and each plate was treated as a replicate. Each replicate PCR for sorted subsets received about 200 ng genomic DNA, equal to about 30,000 T cell genomes. Purified libraries were quantified with a Qubit 3.0 fluorometer, sized on a Bioanalyzer 2100, and re-quantified with the KAPA Library Quantification kit. A separate single-read 150-cycle Illumina NextSeq 550 flow cell was used to sequence each immunoSEQ 96-well plate. From the authors' description of their analysis: Because only junctional sequences without quality scores were contained in the immunoSEQ output, filtering matching that applied to full-length reads could not be performed. Sequences were annotated with PyIR, a Python wrapper for IgBLAST v1.9, and V/J genes and CDR3 were assigned using IMGT germline references. Any read was removed if the V/J assignment was weak (E-value above 1e-6), the CDR3 was missing, or the read contained stop codons, out-of-frame junctions, or ambiguous translated residues. V3J clonotypes were defined by identical inferred V gene, J gene, and CDR3 amino acid sequence. Percentage overlap between repertoires was computed as shared unique clonotypes divided by the size of the smaller repertoire. RTK rarefaction, the Chao1 estimator, and Recon v2.1 estimates of unobserved clonotypes were used to assess repertoire richness. OLGA was used to compute generation probabilities for all TCRbeta clonotypes that the gDNA method yielded from a handful of donors. TCRdb took this table from immuneACCESS and kept in-frame rearrangements with V and J called. Such tables lack part of the clones; where checked against another copy, unresolved V genes explain under half of the gap, and the rest is unexplained. V, J and clone size are taken as reported in that table, and D and trimming were inferred from the DNA itself. In this sample the table shows 2 million to 3 million clones, approximately 94% of which occur a single time. The ten largest clonotypes hold over 0.12% of the sample.

The paper as a whole reports these results and caveats: Based on pairwise subsampling, the degree of clonotype sharing among donors was expected to be affected by sequencing depth. Sampling was restricted to blood, and TCR repertoires in tissues likely differ from the TCR repertoires found in blood. Incomplete sequencing was indicated by rarefaction of sorted-subset datasets, despite the large sequencing depth. Higher generation probabilities were observed for clonotypes shared by all four sorted-subset donors than for non-shared clonotypes. Larger estimated clonotype richness was generally found for naive subsets than for memory subsets. The genetic and exposure-history diversity represented was limited by the small number of donors. When several donors were compared, the shared fraction of clonotypes was 5% to 6.5% for naive CD4, about 4% for naive CD8, 2.3% for memory CD4, and less than 0.5% for memory CD8.

The rearranged segments are TRBV7-7 and TRBJ2-3; TRBD1 agrees with 9 junctional bases. The receptor was derived from a man aged 18 to 30 in good health. Sequences were obtained from naive CD4+ T cells sorted from blood. Sample cell subset or site, as interpreted from the label and publication: CD45RA+ positively selected. The DNA is TGTGCTAGCAGCTTAGGACAGGGGAGCACAGATACGCAGTATTTT. This encodes CASSLGQGSTDTQYF.